Following are 5 T cell receptor beta chains from one sample sequenced in a study of T cells in Graves' hyperthyroidism and ophthalmopathy. Amplification of TCR beta CDR3 regions was performed using RNA transcripts as template. In the first-round RT-PCR of the TCR CDR3, the HTBI primer set was used. TCRdb re-derived calls from the multiplex PCR reads in MiXCR, one entry per CDR3 protein. In the table there are 450,000 to 700,000 distinct CDR3 sequences, about half of which are singletons. Sequenced sample: peripheral blood or thyroid tissue (not recorded which). Receptors were obtained from a woman under 30 with Graves' hyperthyroidism.

This clonotype has only a few counts. The CDR3 coding sequence is TGTGCCAGCAGTTTCCATACGGGACGGACGAGCAATGAGCAGTTCTTC. This translates into CASSFHTGRTSNEQFF. This sequence joins TRBV7-9 and TRBJ2-1, with D perhaps matching TRBD1 or TRBD2 (5 bases each). Germline V gene data show CDR1 as SEHNR and CDR2 as FQNEAQ (reference sequence). V lost 6 bases, J lost 6 bases, and 21 bases lay in between. This CDR3 is built from 16 residues.

This clonotype was found once. The chain joins TRBV2 to TRBJ1-6; 8 positions match TRBD1. CDR1 SNHLY and CDR2 FYNNEI come from the germline V gene. This CDR3 is built from 17 residues. With V trimmed by 9 bases and J by 9 bases, 19 bases remained unmatched. In nucleotides, the CDR3 is TGTGCCAGGACAGGGGAATCTGGGGCCCCCGGAATTTCACCCCTCCACTTT. Translating it yields CARTGESGAPGISPLHF.

The chain uses TRBV15 and TRBJ2-5; D uncertain. The germline gives CDR1 LNHNV, CDR2 YYDKDF (reference sequence). The germline V and J ends were trimmed by 0 bases and 7 bases, with 6 bases remaining between them. The CDR3 is made up of 12 amino acids. CDR3 nucleotides: TGTGCCACCAGCAGAGAAGTAGGGACCCAGTACTTC. This codes for CATSREVGTQYF.

This clonotype was observed many times. The rearrangement uses TRBV20-1 and TRBJ1-2, with D possibly being TRBD1 (5 bases). The V gene's germline CDR1 is DFQATT and CDR2 SNEGSKA (reference sequence). Trimming took 3 bases from V and 7 from J, leaving 12 bases between them. The CDR3 extends over 12 amino acids. The CDR3 sequence: CSARRGVFGYTF. The CDR3 DNA sequence: TGCAGTGCTAGGAGGGGTGTCTTTGGCTACACCTTC.

The chain employs TRBV20-1 and TRBJ1-2, with a weak D call TRBD1 (5 bases). The CDR3 has 15 amino acids. CDR1 is DFQATT, CDR2 SNEGSKA, per germline (reference sequence). V was pared by 6 bases and J by 2 bases, with 19 bases between. The CDR3 region is CSAKDYTGPNYGYTF. CDR3 DNA sequence: TGCAGTGCCAAAGACTACACAGGACCCAACTATGGCTACACCTTC.